This is a list of T cell receptor beta chains from one sample in a study of shared clonotypes between healthy human individuals. Sequencing was performed with immunoSEQ multiplex PCR; in TCRdb, only in-frame clones are kept and a portion is missing. The sample shows 950,000 to 1,100,000 clones, about 70% of them seen only once. Sequencing used memory CD4+ T cells sorted from blood. The receptors derive from a man younger than 30 in good health. Each CDR3 is given with its conserved first and last residue. D genes are given only for firm matches. Clone size is stated in some rows and not others, as once, few, many or a class when expanded.

d_gene,j_gene,abundance,v_gene,CDR3nt,CDR3aa
TRBD1,TRBJ1-2,-,TRBV5-4,TGTGCCAGCAGCCGCGACAGGGAGAACTATGGCTACACCTTC,CASSRDRENYGYTF
-,TRBJ2-2,-,TRBV7-7,TGTGCTAGCAGCCCCGGGACCCTAGGGACCGGGGAGCTGTTTTTT,CASSPGTLGTGELFF
-,TRBJ2-3,-,TRBV6-6,TGTGCCAGCAGTTACTCTGGGGGGACGGATACGCAGTATTTT,CASSYSGGTDTQYF
TRBD2,TRBJ2-3,-,TRBV7-9,TGTGCCAGCAGCCGCGGGGGGCAGGTCACAGATACGCAGTATTTT,CASSRGGQVTDTQYF
TRBD2,TRBJ2-2,few,TRBV9,TGTGCCAGCACCCCGTCGGCGGGGGGGAACACCGGGGAGCTGTTTTTT,CASTPSAGGNTGELFF
TRBD2,TRBJ2-7,-,TRBV10-3,TGTGCCATCGGGGGGACTAGCGGGAGGGACAACGAGCAGTACTTC,CAIGGTSGRDNEQYF
-,TRBJ2-1,once,TRBV18,TGTGCCAGCTCACCACCCCAGCGCCCCTACAATGAGCAGTTCTTC,CASSPPQRPYNEQFF
-,TRBJ2-2,-,TRBV10-3,TGTGCCATCAGTGAGAGGGAGGCGAACACCGGGGAGCTGTTTTTT,CAISEREANTGELFF
-,TRBJ1-6,few,TRBV7-2,TGTGCCAGCAGCTCCTCAGGACGGAATTCACCCCTCCACTTT,CASSSSGRNSPLHF
-,TRBJ1-4,few,TRBV18,TGTGCCAGCTCACCATCGGCGGGGCTCGGGAATGAAAAACTGTTTTTT,CASSPSAGLGNEKLFF
-,TRBJ1-2,few,TRBV30,TGTGCCTGGAGTGTTAATAGGGGCTACACCTTC,CAWSVNRGYTF
TRBD1,TRBJ1-2,few,TRBV11-3,TGTGCCAGCAGCTTCGGGACAGGGCCAAGGAAGTGCTACACCTTC,CASSFGTGPRKCYTF
TRBD2,TRBJ2-1,-,TRBV5-6,TGTGCCAGCAGCTTGGGCTTAGGGACTAGTTACAATGAGCAGTTCTTC,CASSLGLGTSYNEQFF
-,TRBJ1-5,-,TRBV6-6,TGTGCCAGCAGTCCTACGACGGGACAGCCCCAGCATTTT,CASSPTTGQPQHF
TRBD2,TRBJ2-3,once,TRBV7-2,TGTGCCAGCAGCTTAGTCGCGGGAGCATCCGATACGCAGTATTTT,CASSLVAGASDTQYF
-,TRBJ2-7,few,TRBV19,TGTGCCAGTAGTATTCTCTACGGGAGCTCCTACGAGCAGTACTTC,CASSILYGSSYEQYF
-,TRBJ2-7,once,TRBV6-1,TGTGCCAGCAGTGAAGCGTATTCCCCCCTCTACGAGCAGTACTTC,CASSEAYSPLYEQYF
TRBD2,TRBJ2-5,-,TRBV30,TGTGCCTGGACCTCGGTAGCGGGGGACCGTGGGACCCAGTACTTC,CAWTSVAGDRGTQYF
-,TRBJ1-5,-,TRBV6-1,TGTGCCTCACGAATGGGGGGCCGGGGAAATCAGCCCCAGCATTTT,CASRMGGRGNQPQHF
-,TRBJ2-1,-,TRBV7-2,TGTGCCAGCAGCTTACGAGCGGTCTCCTACAATGAGCAGTTCTTC,CASSLRAVSYNEQFF
-,TRBJ1-1,once,TRBV19,TGTGCCAGTGGGGAGACATGGAACACTGAAGCTTTCTTT,CASGETWNTEAFF
-,TRBJ1-1,-,TRBV28,TGTGCCAGCAGTTCAATCCCGATTGCAGTTGAAGCTTTCTTT,CASSSIPIAVEAFF
-,TRBJ1-4,-,TRBV11-2,TGTGCCAGCAGCTCGACGGGCCGGGGTGAAAAACTGTTTTTT,CASSSTGRGEKLFF
TRBD2,TRBJ2-5,-,TRBV5-1,TGCGCCAGCAGCCTTCAGCGGGGGGCGAAAGAGACCCAGTACTTC,CASSLQRGAKETQYF